Below are 15 T cell receptor beta chains sequenced from a single sample in a study of T cells in Graves' hyperthyroidism and ophthalmopathy. Researchers amplified the TCR beta CDR3 regions from RNA transcripts. TCR CDR3 underwent first-round RT-PCR with the HTBI primer set. TCRdb redid the calling of the multiplex PCR reads with MiXCR, one entry per CDR3 protein. This table has more than 300,000 distinct CDR3 sequences, about 15% appearing once. Sequenced material: blood. These receptors all stem from a woman aged 25 to 45 with Graves' hyperthyroidism that later progressed to Graves' ophthalmopathy.

This clonotype occurred a few times. The chain is built from TRBV10-2 and TRBJ2-2; the match to TRBD2 covers 14 bases. CDR1 is WSHSY and CDR2 is SAAADI in the germline V gene. CDR3 size: 14 residues. Trimming cost V 10 bases and J 6 bases; bases outside gene matches: 4. Here the CDR3 reads CATWTSGRSGELFF. CDR3 coding DNA: TGCGCCACCTGGACTAGCGGGAGGTCCGGGGAGCTGTTTTTT.

J is TRBJ2-2 and V is TRBV29-1; possible D gene TRBD2, 7 bases. The CDR3 is 17 residues long. V lost 7 bases and J 0 bases, leaving 21 bases between the germline ends. Per germline, CDR1 SQVTM and CDR2 ANQGSEA. The CDR3 nucleotides are TGCAGCGCTGAGGGAGGGGACGGACAGACGAACACCGGGGAGCTGTTTTTT. This sequence encodes CSAEGGDGQTNTGELFF.

Many counts were recorded for this clonotype. V usage is TRBV30 and J usage is TRBJ1-1; D is ambiguous. The length of the CDR3 is 13 residues. Germline values: CDR1 GTSNPN, CDR2 SVGIG (reference sequence). V shed 4 bases and J shed 4 bases, with 13 bases lying between them. The CDR3: CAWTSGRVTEAFF. CDR3 coding DNA: TGTGCCTGGACGTCGGGGAGAGTCACTGAAGCTTTCTTT.

The table lists this clonotype with a few counts. Possible read error: a much larger clone is one base away. This chain joins TRBV29-1 and TRBJ1-1, with D perhaps TRBD1 (6 bases). The CDR3 has 14 amino acids. Germline loops: CDR1 SQVTM, CDR2 ANQGSEA. Trimming shortened V by 5 bases and J by 4 bases, and 17 bases separated the two germline ends. The chain's CDR3 is CSVPGAGGATEAFF. The CDR3 DNA reads as TGCAGCGTTCCGGGGGCCGGGGGGGCCACTGAAGCTTTCTTT. Drawing the rest from reference TRBV29-1 and TRBJ1-1, the complete variable domain is SAVISQKPSRDICQRGTSLTIQCQVDSQVTMMFWYRQQPGQSLTLIATANQGSEATYESGFVIDKFPISRPNLTFSTLTVSNMSPEDSSIYLCSVPGAGGATEAFFGQGTRLTVV.

This sequence joins TRBV30 and TRBJ1-2; D is unclear. Germline lookup yields CDR1 GTSNPN and CDR2 SVGIG (reference sequence). The CDR3 extends over 12 amino acids. V was shortened by 7 bases and J by 5 bases, with 14 bases between the two germline ends. The DNA for the CDR3 is TGTGCCTCTCAACGGGAGTCGTATGGCTACACCTTC. Translation: CASQRESYGYTF.

This clonotype appeared a few times. The chain is built from TRBV3-1 and TRBJ1-2; TRBD1 might be the D (6 bases). The V gene's germline CDR1 is LGHDT and CDR2 YNNKEL (reference sequence). CDR3 length equals 14 residues. The ends were cut back, 8 bases at V and 6 bases at J, with 19 bases in the middle. The CDR3 loop is CASGAGVGFNGYTF. Here the CDR3 DNA reads TGTGCCAGCGGGGCAGGGGTTGGATTCAATGGCTACACCTTC.

This clonotype has more than one count but fewer than ten. The chain employs TRBV20-1 and TRBJ2-2; 10 bases agree with TRBD2. This CDR3 region has 13 residues. Losses at the gene ends were 5 bases for V and 6 bases for J; bases not matched to a gene: 3. Germline-derived CDR1 and CDR2 are DFQATT and SNEGSKA (reference sequence). CDR3 amino acids: CSAPAGGPGELFF. The CDR3 DNA follows: TGCAGTGCTCCAGCGGGAGGGCCCGGGGAGCTGTTTTTT.

This clonotype was counted many times. The rearrangement uses TRBV10-3 and TRBJ2-7; D is uncertain. With 9 bases removed from V and 2 bases from J, the gap between germline ends came to 8 bases. Germline V CDR1 and CDR2: ENHRY, SYGVKD. This CDR3 has 11 residues. CDR3 bases: TGTGCCATAGGTAAAACCTACGAGCAGTACTTC. It specifies CAIGKTYEQYF.

This clonotype was observed many times. The V gene is TRBV28, the J gene TRBJ1-1; D gene uncertain. This CDR3 contains 14 residues. Germline V lookup: CDR1 MDHEN, CDR2 SYDVKM. The V end lost 3 bases, the J end lost 1 base, and 9 bases lay between the germline ends. In DNA, the CDR3 is TGTGCCAGCAGTTTGGTACAGCAGAACACTGAAGCTTTCTTT. This encodes CASSLVQQNTEAFF. Using reference TRBV28 and TRBJ1-1 for the parts outside the CDR3, the full variable domain is DVKVTQSSRYLVKRTGEKVFLECVQDMDHENMFWYRQDPGLGLRLIYFSYDVKMKEKGDIPEGYSVSREKKERFSLILESASTNQTSMYLCASSLVQQNTEAFFGQGTRLTVV.

This clonotype was recorded many times. The chain recombines TRBV10-3 with TRBJ2-3, with 7 bases fitting TRBD2. V trimming: 3 bases; J trimming: 2 bases; junction bases outside the gene matches: 11. This CDR3 region has 17 residues. Germline values: CDR1 ENHRY, CDR2 SYGVKD. CDR3 residues: CAISDWGWAGDTDTQYF. CDR3 DNA sequence: TGTGCCATCAGTGACTGGGGGTGGGCGGGGGACACAGATACGCAGTATTTT.

This clonotype turned up a few times. CDR3 in DNA: TGTGCCAGCTATGTGGGGGACCAGCCCCAGCATTTT. Its protein is CASYVGDQPQHF. The chain has TRBV28 and TRBJ1-5; D is possibly TRBD1 (5 bases). Trimming stripped 8 bases from V and 7 bases from J, with 12 bases between. The V gene's germline CDR1 is MDHEN and CDR2 SYDVKM. This CDR3 has 12 residues.

Only a few counts were recorded for this clonotype. The V gene is TRBV4-1, the J gene TRBJ1-4, with D uncertain. The CDR3 extends over 17 amino acids. V was trimmed by 1 base and J by 0 bases, leaving 12 bases between them. CDR1 and CDR2 from the germline V gene are MGHRA and YSYEKL. Here the CDR3 DNA reads TGCGCCAGCAGCCAAGGATCCCGGCGGGCAACTAATGAAAAACTGTTTTTT. It is translated as CASSQGSRRATNEKLFF.

This clonotype was counted only a few times. V and J are TRBV4-1 and TRBJ1-1, with TRBD1 matching 8 bases. With 1 base clipped from V and 0 bases from J, the junction kept 7 bases outside the gene matches. The CDR3 is made up of 17 amino acids. Germline V gene sequence: CDR1 MGHRA, CDR2 YSYEKL. CDR3 coding DNA: TGCGCCAGCAGCCAAGTCCCAAGGGACAGGTTGAACACTGAAGCTTTCTTT. Protein: CASSQVPRDRLNTEAFF.

The CDR3, as DNA: TGTGCCAGTAGTATAGCCCCGGGGAGCGAGCAGTTCTTC. Protein product: CASSIAPGSEQFF. The chain is built from TRBV19 and TRBJ2-1; tentative D call: TRBD2 (5 bases). This CDR3 contains 13 residues. V gave up 1 base and J gave up 10 bases, with 11 bases separating them. Germline V CDR1 and CDR2: LNHDA, SQIVND (reference sequence).

This clonotype was observed at least ten times. The chain uses TRBV6-6 and TRBJ2-2, with D uncertain. Germline V gives CDR1 MNHNY, CDR2 SVGAGI (reference sequence). The CDR3 loop spans 15 amino acids. Between the trimmed V and J ends, which lost 3 bases and 4 bases, there was a span of 12 bases. The CDR3 here is CASSYSGLGTGELFF. The CDR3 region has the DNA TGTGCCAGCAGTTATTCGGGTTTAGGCACCGGGGAGCTGTTTTTT.